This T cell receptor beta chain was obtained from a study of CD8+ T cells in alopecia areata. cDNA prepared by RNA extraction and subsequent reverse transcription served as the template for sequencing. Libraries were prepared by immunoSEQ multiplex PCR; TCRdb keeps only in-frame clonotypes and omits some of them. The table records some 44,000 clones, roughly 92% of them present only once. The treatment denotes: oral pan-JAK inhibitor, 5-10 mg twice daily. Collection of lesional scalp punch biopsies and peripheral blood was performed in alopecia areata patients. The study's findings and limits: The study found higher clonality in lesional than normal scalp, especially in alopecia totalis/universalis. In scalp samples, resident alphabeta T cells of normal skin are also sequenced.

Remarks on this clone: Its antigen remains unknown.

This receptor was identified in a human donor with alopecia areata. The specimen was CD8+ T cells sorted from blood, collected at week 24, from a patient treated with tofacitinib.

Here the CDR3 reads CASSQEHSAGGRNIQYF. CDR3 coding DNA: TGCGCCAGCAGCCAAGAGCACTCAGCAGGGGGAAGGAACATTCAGTACTTC. The V and J genes are TRBV4-1 and TRBJ2-4, with 7 bases fitting TRBD1. The V and J ends lost 0 bases and 7 bases, in that order; junction bases with no gene match: 12. CDR1 and CDR2 from the germline V gene are MGHRA and YSYEKL. The CDR3 spans 17 residues.